This TCR beta chain emerged from a study of T-cell reconstitution after alpha-beta-depleted transplantation in children. Germline-derived CDR1 and CDR2 are LGHNA and YSLEER. V lost 1 base to trimming and J lost 1 base, with 7 bases between them. The CDR3 contains 14 residues. This clonotype was observed at least ten times. Unique molecular identifiers were used to barcode this TCRbeta library. TCRdb passed the PCR reads through MiXCR, listing each CDR3 protein once. The sample contains about 580,000 distinct CDR3 sequences, about 23% of which appear only once. The gene calls are TRBV4-3 and TRBJ1-1; maybe TRBD1 (6 bases). The receptor comes from a boy less than two years old who had a stem cell transplant for acute myeloid leukemia, so the T cells may come from the graft donor. Sequencing was performed on PBMCs, mostly from graft donor cells, taken 360 days after TCRalphabeta/CD19-depleted stem cell transplant. The CDR3 spells CASSQGGANTEAFF. CDR3 sequence (DNA): TGCGCCAGCAGCCAAGGGGGGGCGAACACTGAAGCTTTCTTT.